A single sample is the source of the 15 T cell receptor beta chains below, sequenced in a study of shared clonotypes between healthy human individuals. Terminally differentiated effector memory CD45RA+ cells were excluded by CCR7 positive selection of CD45RO-negative cells. TCRdb keeps only in-frame clones here, not all; method: immunoSEQ multiplex PCR. The sample holds approximately 2,200,000 clones; about 93% are singletons and the top ten take under 2%. The source material was naive CD8+ T cells from PBMCs. The receptors here all came from a man younger than 35 in good health. Some clones in this sample may be carry-over from other donors' samples.

A single count supports this clone. The V gene is TRBV2, the J gene TRBJ2-1, with 9 bases matching TRBD1. The CDR3 loop spans 14 amino acids. V was clipped by 10 bases and J by 2 bases; unmatched bases: 6. CDR1 is SNHLY, CDR2 FYNNEI, per germline. CDR3 protein: CAINRGPPYNEQFF. The DNA of the CDR3 is TGTGCCATCAACAGGGGGCCCCCCTACAATGAGCAGTTCTTC.

The rearrangement joins TRBV7-6 to TRBJ2-1; the match to TRBD2 covers 10 bases. The CDR3 has 16 amino acids. J lost 5 bases, V lost 1 base, and 5 bases had no gene match. Germline V gene sequence: CDR1 SGHVS, CDR2 FNYEAQ. CDR3 nucleotides: TGTGCCAGCAGCTTAGTCAGCGGGAGGGTGAACAATGAGCAGTTCTTC. Its translation: CASSLVSGRVNNEQFF.

The rearrangement uses TRBV18 and TRBJ2-1; 10 nucleotides agree with TRBD2. The germline V gene encodes CDR1 KGHSH and CDR2 LQKENI. V was clipped by 2 bases and J by 9 bases; unmatched bases: 13. The CDR3 is 17 amino acids. The CDR3, as DNA: TGTGCCAGCTCACCAGACGTACCGGGACTAGCGAGTGCTGAGCAGTTCTTC. Translation: CASSPDVPGLASAEQFF. Based on the CDR3 plus reference TRBV18 and TRBJ2-1, the full variable domain is NAGVMQNPRHLVRRRGQEARLRCSPMKGHSHVYWYRQLPEEGLKFMVYLQKENIIDESGMPKERFSAEFPKEGPSILRIQQVVRGDSAAYFCASSPDVPGLASAEQFFGPGTRLTVL.

The chain uses TRBV15 and TRBJ2-1, with 12 bases identical to TRBD2. V dropped 7 bases and J dropped 0; count of bases not matched to a gene: 7. The CDR3 runs to 17 residues. Germline assignment: CDR1 LNHNV and CDR2 YYDKDF (reference sequence). The CDR3 bases are TGTGCCACCAAAGGGACTAGCGGGTTTAGCTCCTACAATGAGCAGTTCTTC. Translation: CATKGTSGFSSYNEQFF.

V gene TRBV19 combines with J gene TRBJ2-1, with D hard to call. The CDR3 has 13 residues. Germline CDR1 is LNHDA and CDR2 is SQIVND (reference sequence). The V and J ends lost 5 bases and 4 bases respectively, with 9 bases between them. CDR3 sequence: CASSVTGYNEQFF. CDR3 nucleotide sequence: TGTGCCAGTAGTGTGACGGGTTACAATGAGCAGTTCTTC.

V usage is TRBV19 and J usage is TRBJ1-4; no clear D gene. The CDR3 has 18 residues. Looked up from germline, CDR1 is LNHDA and CDR2 is SQIVND (reference sequence). The V end lost 4 bases, the J end lost 0 bases, and 18 bases lay between the germline ends. CDR3 sequence reads: CASSTKIRRAATNEKLFF. The CDR3 DNA reads TGTGCCAGTAGTACAAAAATTCGACGTGCTGCAACTAATGAAAAACTGTTTTTT.

The chain carries TRBV7-9 and TRBJ2-1; unclear D gene. Per the germline V gene, CDR1 is SEHNR and CDR2 is FQNEAQ (reference sequence). The V end was cut by 5 bases, the J end by 2 bases, with 7 bases between. CDR3 length equals 13 residues. CDR3 residues: CASSLVPYNEQFF. The CDR3 DNA sequence: TGTGCCAGCAGCCTTGTCCCCTACAATGAGCAGTTCTTC.

In DNA, the CDR3 is TGTGCCAGGACAGGGATTGAAAAACTGTTTTTT. Translation: CARTGIEKLFF. The chain employs TRBV21-1 and TRBJ1-4; TRBD1, the table's D call, was not compared with the DNA. TRBV21-1 is a pseudogene segment. The CDR3 length is 11 residues.

V is TRBV15 and J is TRBJ1-5; no clear D. This CDR3 is 13 amino acids long. Trimming took off 4 bases at V and 1 base at J, with 5 bases between the two ends. Germline values: CDR1 LNHNV, CDR2 YYDKDF (reference sequence). DNA of the CDR3: TGTGCCACCAGCAAAAACAGCAATCAGCCCCAGCATTTT. Translating it yields CATSKNSNQPQHF.

This clone was recorded only once. The chain has TRBV4-3 and TRBJ2-7; 7 nucleotides line up with TRBD1. Germline assignment: CDR1 LGHNA and CDR2 YSLEER. V was pared by 1 base and J by 7 bases, with 7 bases of the junction left unmatched. This CDR3 is built from 14 residues. The CDR3 here is CASSQGTGGPEQYF. CDR3 sequence (DNA): TGCGCCAGCAGCCAAGGGACAGGAGGCCCGGAGCAGTACTTC.

V usage is TRBV28 and J usage is TRBJ2-1; 10 bases are a match to TRBD2. Germline values: CDR1 MDHEN, CDR2 SYDVKM. Trimming took 3 bases from V and 2 from J; bases not matched to a gene: 10. The CDR3 totals 18 residues. The CDR3, as DNA: TGTGCCAGCAGTTTGCGAACCTTAGCGGGAGGTGCCTACAATGAGCAGTTCTTC. As protein: CASSLRTLAGGAYNEQFF.

The CDR3 DNA is TGCAGCGTAACCGGGACTGGGAACACCGGGGAGCTGTTTTTT. Translating gives CSVTGTGNTGELFF. The chain links TRBV29-1 to TRBJ2-2; D may be TRBD2 (6 bases). V was cut by 6 bases and J by 1 base, with 12 bases left in between. Germline CDR1 SQVTM, CDR2 ANQGSEA. CDR3 length: 14 residues.

The chain recombines TRBV5-1 with TRBJ1-2; possibly TRBD1 for D (5 bases). Germline V gives CDR1 SGHRS, CDR2 YFSETQ. This CDR3 comprises 11 residues. Trimming stripped 7 bases from V and 7 bases from J, with 11 bases between. The CDR3 nucleotides read TGCGCCAGCCGAGACAGTGGTGGCTACACCTTC. Protein: CASRDSGGYTF.

This clone was seen only once. The chain is built from TRBV19 and TRBJ2-5; TRBD2 matches 13 bases. The CDR3 consists of 15 residues. Trimming cost V 4 bases and J 5 bases; bases outside gene matches: 4. The germline gives CDR1 LNHDA, CDR2 SQIVND (reference sequence). The DNA for the CDR3 is TGTGCCAGTAGTAGACTAGCGGGAGGCATGGAGACCCAGTACTTC. Translation gives CASSRLAGGMETQYF. Together with reference TRBV19 and TRBJ2-5, the CDR3 gives the full variable domain: DGGITQSPKYLFRKEGQNVTLSCEQNLNHDAMYWYRQDPGQGLRLIYYSQIVNDFQKGDIAEGYSVSREKKESFPLTVTSAQKNPTAFYLCASSRLAGGMETQYFGPGTRLLVL.

The rearrangement uses TRBV7-2 and TRBJ2-7; 7 nucleotides match TRBD1. The CDR3 contains 14 residues. The germline CDR1 and CDR2 sequences are SGHTA and FQGNSA. Trimming took 5 bases from V and 3 from J; bases not matched to a gene: 7. CDR3 sequence reads: CASSLRDRLYEQYF. CDR3 coding DNA: TGTGCCAGCAGCCTAAGGGACAGACTCTACGAGCAGTACTTC.